These T cell receptor beta chains were read from a single sample in a study of monozygotic twins with inflammatory bowel disease. TCRdb re-called the 5' RACE reads; every CDR3 protein appears as one record, without DNA. The sample table sets out roughly 330,000 distinct CDR3 sequences. The sequenced material came from blood. Receptor source: a human donor with ulcerative colitis or Crohn's disease, or a healthy co-twin of an affected twin (not recorded which). Each CDR3 is given with its conserved first and last residue.

CDR3aa	j_gene	v_gene	len
CASSVTLGGASWTGELFF	TRBJ2-2	TRBV11-2	18
CSARPGLVSKNIQYF	TRBJ2-4	TRBV20-1	15
CASSQDTGAGVSYNEQFF	TRBJ2-1	TRBV4-3	18
CATQDSPNQPQHF	TRBJ1-5	TRBV10-3	13
CASRLPIWATGNEQYF	TRBJ2-7	TRBV6-4	16
CAISRTGTGDEEQYF	TRBJ2-7	TRBV10-3	15
CATSPLQGPDTQYF	TRBJ2-3	TRBV5-4	14
CASSLNPGSYNSPLHF	TRBJ1-6	TRBV7-2	16
CASSVTQSSEQYF	TRBJ2-7	TRBV6-1	13
CSAEASYEQYF	TRBJ2-7	TRBV20-1	11
CASSLGSENIQYF	TRBJ2-4	TRBV5-1	13
CASSLTGGHWIGQFF	TRBJ2-1	TRBV7-9	15
CASSATGQEQETQYF	TRBJ2-5	TRBV2	15
CASSPYLTSGKETQYF	TRBJ2-5	TRBV7-9	16
CSARDLVQRRTEAFF	TRBJ1-1	TRBV20-1	15
CSVGGAQETQYF	TRBJ2-5	TRBV29-1	12
CASSYRDAGSGELFF	TRBJ2-2	TRBV5-1	15
CASSFGVSYEQYF	TRBJ2-7	TRBV27	13
CASSDIGQPSNQPQHF	TRBJ1-5	TRBV2	16
CASSLQGASFF	TRBJ1-1	TRBV12-3/TRBV12-4	11
CASRLAGMANNEQFF	TRBJ2-1	TRBV12-3/TRBV12-4	15
CASSSRQGGTETQYF	TRBJ2-5	TRBV5-4	15
CASRPNHTYTGELFF	TRBJ2-2	TRBV5-4	15
CASSITGSQGNEQFF	TRBJ2-1	TRBV19	15
CSALWAGRSDTQYF	TRBJ2-3	TRBV20-1	14
CASSRGSGGGEKLFF	TRBJ1-4	TRBV12-3/TRBV12-4	15
CASSLAAIYGYTF	TRBJ1-2	TRBV7-2	13
CASSFRGQLNEQFF	TRBJ2-1	TRBV28	14
CSAHRGSSSGELFF	TRBJ2-2	TRBV20-1	14